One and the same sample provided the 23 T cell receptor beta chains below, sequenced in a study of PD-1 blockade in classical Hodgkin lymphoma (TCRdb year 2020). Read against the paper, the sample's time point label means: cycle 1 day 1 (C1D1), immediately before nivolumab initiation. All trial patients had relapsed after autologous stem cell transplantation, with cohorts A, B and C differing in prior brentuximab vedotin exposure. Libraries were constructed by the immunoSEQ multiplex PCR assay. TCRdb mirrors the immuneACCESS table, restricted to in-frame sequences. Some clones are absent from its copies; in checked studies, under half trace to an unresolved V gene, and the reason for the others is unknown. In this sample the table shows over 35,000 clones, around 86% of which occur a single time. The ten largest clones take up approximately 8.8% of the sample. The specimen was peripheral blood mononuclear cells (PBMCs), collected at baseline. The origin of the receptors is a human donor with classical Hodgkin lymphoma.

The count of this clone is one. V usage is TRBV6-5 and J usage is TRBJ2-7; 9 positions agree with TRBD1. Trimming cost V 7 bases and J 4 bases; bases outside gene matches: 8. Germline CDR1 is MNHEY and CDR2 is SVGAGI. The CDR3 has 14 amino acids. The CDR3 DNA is TGTGCCAGCACCCCAGGGACAGGGCTGTACGAGCAGTACTTC. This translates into CASTPGTGLYEQYF.

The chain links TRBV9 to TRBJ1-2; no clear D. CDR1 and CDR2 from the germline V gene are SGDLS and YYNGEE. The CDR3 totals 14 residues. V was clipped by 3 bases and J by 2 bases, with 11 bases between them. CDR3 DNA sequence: TGTGCCAGCAGCGATGCAGGCGCCAACTATGGCTACACCTTC. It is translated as CASSDAGANYGYTF.

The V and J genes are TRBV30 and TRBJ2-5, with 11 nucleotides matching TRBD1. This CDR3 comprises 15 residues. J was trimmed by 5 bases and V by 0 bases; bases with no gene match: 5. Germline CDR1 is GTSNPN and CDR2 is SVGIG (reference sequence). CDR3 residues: CAWSVGQGAYETQYF. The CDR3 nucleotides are TGTGCCTGGAGTGTCGGACAGGGGGCATATGAGACCCAGTACTTC. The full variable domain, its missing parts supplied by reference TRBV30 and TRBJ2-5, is SQTIHQWPATLVQPVGSPLSLECTVEGTSNPNLYWYRQAAGRGLQLLFYSVGIGQISSEVPQNLSASRPQDRQFILSSKKLLLSDSGFYLCAWSVGQGAYETQYFGPGTRLLVL.

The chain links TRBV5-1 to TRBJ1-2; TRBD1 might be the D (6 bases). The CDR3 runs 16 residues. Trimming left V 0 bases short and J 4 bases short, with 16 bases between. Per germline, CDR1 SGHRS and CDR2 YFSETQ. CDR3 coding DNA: TGCGCCAGCAGCTTGGGAGGGGGGCGCGGTATCTATGGCTACACCTTC. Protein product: CASSLGGGRGIYGYTF.

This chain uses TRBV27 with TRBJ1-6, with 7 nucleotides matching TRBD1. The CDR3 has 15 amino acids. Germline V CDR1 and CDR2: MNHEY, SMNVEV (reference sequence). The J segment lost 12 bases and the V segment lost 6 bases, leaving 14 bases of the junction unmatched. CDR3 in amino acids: CASRPTGDAPLPLHF. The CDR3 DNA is TGTGCCAGCAGACCCACAGGGGACGCTCCTCTACCCCTCCACTTT.

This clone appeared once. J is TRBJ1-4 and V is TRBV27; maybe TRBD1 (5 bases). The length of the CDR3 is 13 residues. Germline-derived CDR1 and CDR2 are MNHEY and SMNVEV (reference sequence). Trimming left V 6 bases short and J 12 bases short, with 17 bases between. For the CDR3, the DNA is TGTGCCAGCAGCCGGTCCAGGGACCAAGAACTGTTTTTT. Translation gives CASSRSRDQELFF.

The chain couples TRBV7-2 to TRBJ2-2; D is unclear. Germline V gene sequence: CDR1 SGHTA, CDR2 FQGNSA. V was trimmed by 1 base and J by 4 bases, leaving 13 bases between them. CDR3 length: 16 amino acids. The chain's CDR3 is CASSLVSAELTGELFF. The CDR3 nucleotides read TGTGCCAGCAGCTTAGTTTCTGCGGAACTCACCGGGGAGCTGTTTTTT.

CDR3 residues: CASSVGTEYEQYF. The CDR3, as DNA: TGTGCCAGCAGCGTTGGCACGGAATACGAGCAGTACTTC. This rearrangement joins TRBV9 to TRBJ2-7; D remains unclear. V was cut by 2 bases and J by 4 bases, with 10 bases left in between. In germline, CDR1 is SGDLS, CDR2 YYNGEE. This CDR3 has 13 residues.

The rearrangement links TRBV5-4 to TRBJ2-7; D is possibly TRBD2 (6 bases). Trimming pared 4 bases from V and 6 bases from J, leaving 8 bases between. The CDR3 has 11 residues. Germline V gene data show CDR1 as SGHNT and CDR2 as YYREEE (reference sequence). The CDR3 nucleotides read TGTGCCAGCAGCCTCGGGGGCGAGCAGTACTTC. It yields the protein CASSLGGEQYF.

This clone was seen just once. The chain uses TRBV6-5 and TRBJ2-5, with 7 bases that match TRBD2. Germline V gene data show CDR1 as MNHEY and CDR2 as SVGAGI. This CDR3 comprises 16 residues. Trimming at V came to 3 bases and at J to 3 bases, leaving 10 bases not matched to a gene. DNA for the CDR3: TGTGCCAGCAGTTATCGGGGCGGGAGCGGGGAAGAGACCCAGTACTTC. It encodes CASSYRGGSGEETQYF.

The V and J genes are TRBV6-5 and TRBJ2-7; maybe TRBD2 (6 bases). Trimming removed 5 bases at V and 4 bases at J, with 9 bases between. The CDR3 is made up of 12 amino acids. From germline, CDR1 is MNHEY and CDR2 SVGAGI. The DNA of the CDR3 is TGTGCCAGCAGTCCGGCGGGGTACGAGCAGTACTTC. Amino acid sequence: CASSPAGYEQYF.

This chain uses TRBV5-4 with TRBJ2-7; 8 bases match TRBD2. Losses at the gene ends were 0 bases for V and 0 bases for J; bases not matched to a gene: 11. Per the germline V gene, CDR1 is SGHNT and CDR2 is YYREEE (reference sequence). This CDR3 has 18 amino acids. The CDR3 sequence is CASSLGPGGPDRSYEQYF. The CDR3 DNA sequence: TGTGCCAGCAGCTTGGGGCCGGGAGGGCCAGATCGCTCCTACGAGCAGTACTTC.

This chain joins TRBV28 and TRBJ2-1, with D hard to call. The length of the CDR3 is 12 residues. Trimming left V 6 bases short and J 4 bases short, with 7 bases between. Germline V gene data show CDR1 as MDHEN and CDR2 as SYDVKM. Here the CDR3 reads CASRPLYNEQFF. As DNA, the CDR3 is TGTGCCAGCAGACCGCTTTACAATGAGCAGTTCTTC.

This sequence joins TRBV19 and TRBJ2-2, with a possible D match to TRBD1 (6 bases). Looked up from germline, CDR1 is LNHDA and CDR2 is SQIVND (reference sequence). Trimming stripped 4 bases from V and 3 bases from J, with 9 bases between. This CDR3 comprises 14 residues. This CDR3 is CASSRTAHTGELFF. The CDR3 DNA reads TGTGCCAGTAGTAGGACAGCGCACACCGGGGAGCTGTTTTTT.

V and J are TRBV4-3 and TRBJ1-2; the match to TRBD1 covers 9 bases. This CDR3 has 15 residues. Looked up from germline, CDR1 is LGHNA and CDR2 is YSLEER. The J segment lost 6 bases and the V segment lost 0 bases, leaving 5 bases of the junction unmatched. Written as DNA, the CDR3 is TGCGCCAGCAGCCAAGACGCACAGGGGGCGAATGGCTACACCTTC. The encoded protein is CASSQDAQGANGYTF.

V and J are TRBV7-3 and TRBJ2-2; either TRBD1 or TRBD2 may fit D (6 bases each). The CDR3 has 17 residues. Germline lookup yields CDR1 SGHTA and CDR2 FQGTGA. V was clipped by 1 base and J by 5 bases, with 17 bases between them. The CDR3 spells CASSLMAVTGRTGELFF. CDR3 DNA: TGTGCCAGCAGCTTAATGGCTGTAACAGGGAGGACCGGGGAGCTGTTTTTT.

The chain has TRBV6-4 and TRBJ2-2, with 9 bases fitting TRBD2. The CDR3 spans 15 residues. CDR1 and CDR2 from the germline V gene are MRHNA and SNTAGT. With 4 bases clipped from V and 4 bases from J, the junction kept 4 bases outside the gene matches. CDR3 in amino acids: CASSVVAGATGELFF. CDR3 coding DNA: TGTGCCAGCAGTGTTGTAGCGGGAGCCACCGGGGAGCTGTTTTTT.

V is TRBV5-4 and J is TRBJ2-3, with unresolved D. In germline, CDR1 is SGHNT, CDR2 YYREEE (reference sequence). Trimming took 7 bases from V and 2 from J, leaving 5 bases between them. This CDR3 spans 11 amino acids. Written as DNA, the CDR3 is TGTGCCAGCGGATACACAGATACGCAGTATTTT. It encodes CASGYTDTQYF.

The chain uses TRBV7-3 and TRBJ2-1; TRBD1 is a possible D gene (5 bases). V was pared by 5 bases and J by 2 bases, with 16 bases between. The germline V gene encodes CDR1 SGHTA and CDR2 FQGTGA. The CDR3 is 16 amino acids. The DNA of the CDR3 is TGTGCCAGCAGCCACGAATGGGGCCCCCCCTACAATGAGCAGTTCTTC. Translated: CASSHEWGPPYNEQFF.

The chain's CDR3 is CASSLAGEPLNYGYTF. DNA for the CDR3: TGCGCCAGCAGCTTGGCTGGGGAGCCCTTAAACTATGGCTACACCTTC. The chain combines TRBV5-1 with TRBJ1-2; no firm D call. Trimming shortened V by 0 bases and J by 2 bases, and 14 bases separated the two germline ends. Germline V lookup: CDR1 SGHRS, CDR2 YFSETQ. The CDR3 spans 16 residues. Full variable domain (remainder filled in from reference TRBV5-1 and TRBJ1-2): KAGVTQTPRYLIKTRGQQVTLSCSPISGHRSVSWYQQTPGQGLQFLFEYFSETQRNKGNFPGRFSGRQFSNSRSEMNVSTLELGDSALYLCASSLAGEPLNYGYTFGSGTRLTVV.

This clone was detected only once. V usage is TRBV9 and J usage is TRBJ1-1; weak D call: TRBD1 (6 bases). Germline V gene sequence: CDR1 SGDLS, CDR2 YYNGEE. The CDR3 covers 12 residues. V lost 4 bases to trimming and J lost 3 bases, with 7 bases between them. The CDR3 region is CASSRTDTEAFF. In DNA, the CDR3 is TGTGCCAGCAGCCGGACAGACACTGAAGCTTTCTTT.

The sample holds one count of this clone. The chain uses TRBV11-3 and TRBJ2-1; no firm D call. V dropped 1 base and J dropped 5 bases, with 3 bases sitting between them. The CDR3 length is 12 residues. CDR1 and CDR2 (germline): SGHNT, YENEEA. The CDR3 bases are TGTGCCAGCAGCTTAGCCCACAATGAGCAGTTCTTC. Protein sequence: CASSLAHNEQFF.

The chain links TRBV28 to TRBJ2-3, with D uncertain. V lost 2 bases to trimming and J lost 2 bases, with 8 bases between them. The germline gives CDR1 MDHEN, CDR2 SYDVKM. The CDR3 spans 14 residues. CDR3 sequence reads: CASSLGQVTDTQYF. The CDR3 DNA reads TGTGCCAGCAGTTTAGGCCAGGTCACAGATACGCAGTATTTT.